These 24 T cell receptor beta chains share one sample of origin, sequenced in a study of Graves' ophthalmopathy and Graves' hyperthyroidism. Amplification of the TCR beta CDR3 regions used RNA transcripts (as template). After a first-round RT-PCR with HTBI primers, a second-round multiplex PCR was run. TCRdb ran MiXCR on the multiplex PCR reads and lists one entry per CDR3 protein. Of roughly 700,000 distinct CDR3 sequences in the sample, 35% to 50% were seen once. The sequenced sample consisted of peripheral blood. The receptors were sampled from an adult man with Graves' ophthalmopathy.

In its sample, this clonotype was seen a few times. The rearrangement links TRBV6-6 to TRBJ2-7; 7 positions agree with TRBD1. V was pared by 2 bases and J by 1 base, with 2 bases of the junction left unmatched. The CDR3 runs 14 residues. Germline CDR1 MNHNY, CDR2 SVGAGI (reference sequence). CDR3 bases: TGTGCCAGCAGTTACGACAGGGATTCCTACGAGCAGTACTTC. Its translation: CASSYDRDSYEQYF.

This clonotype was seen more than once but under ten times. The CDR3 reads CASSLLGTGYSYEQYF. The CDR3 nucleotides read TGCGCCAGCAGTTTATTGGGGACAGGCTACTCCTACGAGCAGTACTTC. The V and J genes are TRBV5-1 and TRBJ2-7; 8 bases align to TRBD1. From germline, CDR1 is SGHRS and CDR2 YFSETQ. J was trimmed by 0 bases and V by 5 bases; bases with no gene match: 10. This CDR3 is built from 16 residues.

This sequence joins TRBV25-1 and TRBJ1-1; D is unclear. Germline V CDR1 and CDR2: MGHDK, SYGVNS. The ends were cut back, 2 bases at V and 10 bases at J, with 14 bases in the middle. The CDR3 is 13 amino acids. The CDR3 here is CASSEIIGPVAFF. DNA of the CDR3: TGTGCCAGCAGTGAAATCATAGGGCCTGTAGCTTTCTTT.

The V and J genes are TRBV20-1 and TRBJ1-6; 7 positions agree with TRBD1. The V segment lost 5 bases and the J segment 9 bases; nucleotides outside the gene matches: 13. There are 15 residues in the CDR3. Germline V gene sequence: CDR1 DFQATT, CDR2 SNEGSKA (reference sequence). The CDR3 nucleotides read TGCAGTGCTCCCGACAGGGTCATAATCGGTTCACCCCTCCACTTT. Protein: CSAPDRVIIGSPLHF.

In the case of this clonotype: A much larger clone lies a single base off, so this may be a read error. This CDR3 fails to terminate in the conserved phenylalanine or tryptophan, so it likely reflects a read error. The genes are TRBV10-3 and TRBJ1-6, with D perhaps matching TRBD1 (6 bases). There are 15 residues in the CDR3. The germline gives CDR1 ENHRY, CDR2 SYGVKD. For the CDR3, the DNA is TGTGCCAGCAGTCCCGACAGGTCCTATAATTCACCCCTCCACTCT. It yields the protein CASSPDRSYNSPLHS.

Only a few counts were recorded for this clonotype. The genes are TRBV15 and TRBJ2-2, with D possibly TRBD2 on 5 matching bases. Germline assignment: CDR1 LNHNV and CDR2 YYDKDF (reference sequence). Trimming took 0 bases from V and 5 from J, leaving 13 bases between them. This CDR3 spans 16 amino acids. CDR3 sequence: CATSRDRVGVTGELFF. CDR3 bases: TGTGCCACCAGCAGAGATAGAGTGGGAGTAACCGGGGAGCTGTTTTTT.

This clonotype occurred many times. The chain joins TRBV2 to TRBJ1-4; the D gene is possibly TRBD1 (5 bases). Between the trimmed V and J ends, which lost 8 bases and 8 bases, there was a span of 12 bases. CDR3 length: 12 residues. Germline V gives CDR1 SNHLY, CDR2 FYNNEI. The CDR3 loop is CASGTVVEKLFF. The CDR3 region has the DNA TGTGCCAGCGGGACGGTCGTCGAAAAACTGTTTTTT.

This clonotype has just one count. The CDR3 spells CASLGPTSTEAFF. The CDR3 region has the DNA TGTGCCAGCCTAGGACCGACCTCAACTGAAGCTTTCTTT. The chain combines TRBV2 with TRBJ1-1; unclear D gene. Per germline, CDR1 SNHLY and CDR2 FYNNEI. The CDR3 contains 13 residues. The V and J ends lost 8 bases and 5 bases respectively, with 15 bases between them.

This CDR3 is CSARDWGQTAYGYTF. CDR3 sequence (DNA): TGCAGTGCTAGAGATTGGGGGCAAACAGCCTATGGCTACACCTTC. The chain joins TRBV20-1 to TRBJ1-2; TRBD1 might be the D (6 bases). Germline V gives CDR1 DFQATT, CDR2 SNEGSKA (reference sequence). The CDR3 runs to 15 residues. V was pared by 0 bases and J by 4 bases, with 15 bases between.

The V gene is TRBV2, the J gene TRBJ2-7, with 8 bases identical to TRBD2. The CDR3 consists of 15 residues. Germline V gene lookup returns CDR1 SNHLY and CDR2 FYNNEI. V lost 5 bases and J lost 4; bases outside the gene matches: 10. The CDR3 DNA sequence: TGTGCCAGCAGTTCGGGGGGGGGTGGTAGGTACGAGCAGTACTTC. Translating it yields CASSSGGGGRYEQYF.

This clonotype was seen a handful of times. The CDR3 reads CASHRQNSNQPQHF. CDR3 sequence (DNA): TGTGCCAGCCACAGACAGAATAGCAATCAGCCCCAGCATTTT. This chain connects TRBV19 to TRBJ1-5, with a weak D call TRBD1 (5 bases). The CDR3 has 14 amino acids. V gave up 9 bases and J gave up 0 bases, with 12 bases separating them. Germline loops: CDR1 LNHDA, CDR2 SQIVND (reference sequence).

Written as DNA, the CDR3 is TGTGCCAGCAGCGAGCGACTAGCGGTGATCCAAGAGACCCAGTACTTC. This encodes CASSERLAVIQETQYF. The V gene is TRBV2, the J gene TRBJ2-5; 9 nucleotides align to TRBD2. Germline CDR1 and CDR2: SNHLY and FYNNEI. Losses at the gene ends were 6 bases for V and 1 base for J; bases not matched to a gene: 9. This CDR3 region has 16 residues.

Details on this clonotype: A read error may produce the germline difference seen at one junction end. The genes are TRBV7-2 and TRBJ2-5; D gene uncertain. Looked up from germline, CDR1 is SGHTA and CDR2 is FQGNSA. CDR3 size: 15 residues. CDR3 bases: TGTGCCGGCAGCTTAGAGTCCTGGCGTCAAGAGACCCAGTACTTC. Residues: CAGSLESWRQETQYF.

This clonotype was seen at least ten times. The chain recombines TRBV29-1 with TRBJ1-4, with D maybe TRBD1 (6 bases). V was clipped by 5 bases and J by 0 bases, with 13 bases between them. This CDR3 has 15 amino acids. The germline gives CDR1 SQVTM, CDR2 ANQGSEA. CDR3 sequence reads: CSVTDRTATNEKLFF. DNA for the CDR3: TGCAGCGTTACGGACCGGACAGCAACTAATGAAAAACTGTTTTTT.

Comment on this clonotype: A much larger clone sits a single nucleotide away, making a read error possible. Because it lacks the conserved phenylalanine or tryptophan at the end, this CDR3 is likely a read error. The chain carries TRBV7-9 and TRBJ2-5; TRBD2 matches 12 bases. V lost 2 bases, J lost 5 bases, and 3 bases stayed unmatched. CDR1 is SEHNR, CDR2 FQNEAQ, per germline (reference sequence). This CDR3 has 15 residues. The CDR3 DNA sequence: TGTGCCAGCAGCTTAAGACTAGCGGGAGCGGAGACCCAGTACGTC. This encodes CASSLRLAGAETQYV.

A remark on this clonotype: A much larger clone differs from this one at a single base, so this may be a read error. V and J are TRBV9 and TRBJ1-2, with 8 bases identical to TRBD1. Germline V gives CDR1 SGDLS, CDR2 YYNGEE. The CDR3 spans 15 residues. In DNA, the CDR3 is TGTGCCGGCAGCGAGACAGACAGGGGAGACTATGGCTACACCTTC. Protein sequence: CAGSETDRGDYGYTF.

This clonotype occurred many times. The V gene is TRBV24-1, the J gene TRBJ1-5; a possible D gene is TRBD1 (5 bases). Trimming cost V 2 bases and J 1 base, with 5 bases left between them. Germline CDR1 KGHDR, CDR2 SFDVKD. The CDR3 consists of 14 residues. CDR3 protein: CATSDWGSNQPQHF. In nucleotides, the CDR3 is TGTGCCACCAGTGATTGGGGCAGCAATCAGCCCCAGCATTTT.

Worth noting for this clonotype: A much larger clone is a single base away; this may be a read error. The chain recombines TRBV2 with TRBJ2-2; 9 nucleotides agree with TRBD1. CDR3 size: 17 residues. The germline gives CDR1 SNHLY, CDR2 FYNNEI. The CDR3 region is CAGSPWTGVINTGELFF. The DNA of the CDR3 is TGTGCCGGCAGTCCTTGGACAGGGGTGATTAACACCGGGGAGCTGTTTTTT. The full variable domain, rest sourced from reference TRBV2 and TRBJ2-2, is EPEVTQTPSHQVTQMGQEVILRCVPISNHLYFYWYRQILGQKVEFLVSFYNNEISEKSEIFDDQFSVERPDGSNFTLKIRSTKLEDSAMYFCAGSPWTGVINTGELFFGEGSRLTVL.

The rearrangement links TRBV7-9 to TRBJ2-5, with TRBD2 identical over 8 bases. The V gene end was trimmed by 5 bases and the J gene end by 11 bases; junction bases not matched to a gene: 13. This CDR3 region has 14 residues. In germline, CDR1 is SEHNR, CDR2 FQNEAQ (reference sequence). The CDR3 coding sequence is TGTGCCAGCAGCCCAAAAGGTGCGGGAGGCCCGCAGTACTTC. Translation gives CASSPKGAGGPQYF.

Worth noting for this clonotype: A much larger clonotype is one base distant, so this may be a read error. V and J are TRBV7-9 and TRBJ2-7; D gene ambiguous. The J call may be wrong; the DNA end is better matched by TRBJ2-5. The CDR3 loop spans 14 amino acids. Per the germline V gene, CDR1 is SEHNR and CDR2 is FQNEAQ (reference sequence). The CDR3 region has the DNA TGTGCCAGCGGCTTAGGGTCTGCTTCGGAGACCCAGTACTTC. It codes for CASGLGSASETQYF.

The chain is built from TRBV7-9 and TRBJ1-4, with D possibly TRBD1 on 5 matching bases. Germline CDR1 SEHNR, CDR2 FQNEAQ (reference sequence). The V and J ends lost 6 bases and 5 bases respectively, with 7 bases between them. There are 12 residues in the CDR3. CDR3 loop: CASRTANEKLFF. The CDR3 DNA sequence: TGTGCCAGCAGGACAGCAAATGAAAAACTGTTTTTT. Variable domain in full (rest from reference TRBV7-9 and TRBJ1-4): DTGVSQNPRHKITKRGQNVTFRCDPISEHNRLYWYRQTLGQGPEFLTYFQNEAQLEKSRLLSDRFSAERPKGSFSTLEIQRTEQGDSAMYLCASRTANEKLFFGSGTQLSVL.

This chain connects TRBV5-6 to TRBJ1-1; perhaps TRBD1 as D (5 bases). Germline CDR1 reads SGHDT; CDR2 reads YYEEEE. V lost 1 base, J lost 3 bases, and 16 bases lay in between. The CDR3 is made up of 16 amino acids. The CDR3 protein is CASSLRSGAGHTEAFF. For the CDR3, the DNA is TGTGCCAGCAGCTTGCGTAGCGGGGCGGGTCACACTGAAGCTTTCTTT.

This rearrangement joins TRBV15 to TRBJ1-4; 9 bases align to TRBD1. With 5 bases clipped from V and 7 bases from J, the junction kept 5 bases outside the gene matches. Looked up from germline, CDR1 is LNHNV and CDR2 is YYDKDF (reference sequence). CDR3 length: 14 residues. The CDR3 is CATSPGQGTEKLFF. The CDR3, as DNA: TGTGCCACCAGCCCCGGACAGGGGACTGAAAAACTGTTTTTT.

The rearrangement uses TRBV5-4 and TRBJ1-6; 7 nucleotides agree with TRBD1. Looked up from germline, CDR1 is SGHNT and CDR2 is YYREEE (reference sequence). The J segment lost 3 bases and the V segment lost 2 bases, leaving 2 bases of the junction unmatched. This CDR3 region has 15 residues. In DNA form, the CDR3 reads TGTGCCAGCAGCTTACAGGGGATCTATAATTCACCCCTCCACTTT. It yields the protein CASSLQGIYNSPLHF.